A selection of T cell receptor beta chains follows, all from one sample in a study of cytomegalovirus exposure and HLA in healthy donors. Data came from immunoSEQ multiplex PCR; TCRdb stores just in-frame clones and leaves some out. The profile shows some 100,000 clones, about 68% of them singletons. Sequencing used PBMCs. The receptors here all came from a male donor in good health and CMV-seropositive. Each CDR3 is given with its conserved first and last residue. Clone size is given for some rows only: seen once, a few or many times, or a class if the clone is expanded.

>TRBJ1-3|TRBV5-6|NA
CASSLFRDSGNTIYF
>TRBJ1-2|TRBV28|NA
CASSPGQSGYTF
>TRBJ2-3|TRBV5-1|NA
CASSLSVPDTQYF
>TRBJ2-4|TRBV11-3|NA
CASSSGGNIQYF
>TRBJ1-1|TRBV30|NA
CAWQQTNTEAFF
>TRBJ2-5|TRBV19|once
CASTSKRQVQETQYF
>TRBJ2-1|TRBV9|NA
CASSVRGQGQNEQFF
>TRBJ1-1|TRBV5-4|NA
CASSLLGAGTEAFF
>TRBJ2-2|TRBV5-4|NA
CASSASNTGELFF
>TRBJ2-3|TRBV7-2|NA
CASSLDSLRGGAGDTQYF
>TRBJ2-2|TRBV5-1|NA
CASSPQGGNTGELFF
>TRBJ1-1|TRBV30|NA
CAWDLPGGYTEAFF
>NA|TRBV7-9|NA
CASSWGQVGNEQFF
>TRBJ1-1|TRBV5-4|NA
CASSPATGGDEAFF
>TRBJ2-7|TRBV7-9|NA
CASSFDSSYEQYF
>TRBJ1-3|TRBV5-6|few
CASSAGTVRNTIYF
>TRBJ1-5|TRBV19|NA
CASSHGTGGRGNQPQHF
>TRBJ1-4|TRBV5-4|NA
CASSSFRDRGEKLFF
>TRBJ1-3|TRBV19|few
CASSPLRQVWTFSGNTIYF
>TRBJ2-2|TRBV5-6|NA
CASSLGTSGTNTGELFF
>TRBJ1-5|TRBV6-4|NA
CASSGSPDQPQHF
>TRBJ1-4|TRBV30|NA
CAFDRAPGGEKLFF
>TRBJ2-7|TRBV20-1|few
CSARDEVEQYF
>TRBJ2-5|TRBV7-2|NA
CASSLEPQAAGGRETQYF
>TRBJ2-1|TRBV9|NA
CASNNRQGGNEQFF
>TRBJ2-2|TRBV6-5|NA
CASSRRDGGELFF
>TRBJ2-7|TRBV6-1|NA
CASSAPRQVDVYEQYF
>TRBJ1-5|TRBV5-6|NA
CASSPGQNLNQPQHF
>TRBJ1-2|TRBV25-1|NA
CASSHRGGLYF